The 8 T cell receptor beta chains below come from one sample, sequenced in a study of cytomegalovirus exposure and HLA in healthy donors. The PCR was carried out with 60 Vbeta primers and 13 Jbeta primers. Here immunoSEQ multiplex PCR was the method, and the copy in TCRdb shows in-frame clones only, minus some. The sample yields some 180,000 clones, about 80% seen once. The specimen sequenced was PBMCs. All receptors derive from a woman in her sixties in good health and CMV-seropositive.

Note on this clone: This sample also contains other DNA sequences that code for the same CDR3. V is TRBV6-6 and J is TRBJ1-2; 7 bases are a match to TRBD1. This CDR3 has 14 residues. The V segment lost 5 bases and the J segment 2 bases; nucleotides outside the gene matches: 5. From germline, CDR1 is MNHNY and CDR2 SVGAGI (reference sequence). In nucleotides, the CDR3 is TGTGCCAGCAGTGGTAGGACAGGCAACTATGGCTACACCTTC. Residues: CASSGRTGNYGYTF.

The J gene is TRBJ1-1, the V gene TRBV5-1; TRBD1 might be the D (6 bases). Germline CDR1 reads SGHRS; CDR2 reads YFSETQ. The CDR3 has 13 amino acids. V lost 3 bases, J lost 5 bases, and 11 bases lay in between. The CDR3 DNA is TGCGCCAGCAGCTCAATCAGGGGAACTGAAGCTTTCTTT. It encodes CASSSIRGTEAFF. Full variable domain (missing parts from reference TRBV5-1 and TRBJ1-1): KAGVTQTPRYLIKTRGQQVTLSCSPISGHRSVSWYQQTPGQGLQFLFEYFSETQRNKGNFPGRFSGRQFSNSRSEMNVSTLELGDSALYLCASSSIRGTEAFFGQGTRLTVV.

The chain employs TRBV27 and TRBJ2-7; tentative D call: TRBD2 (6 bases). Germline assignment: CDR1 MNHEY and CDR2 SMNVEV (reference sequence). V dropped 4 bases and J dropped 6 bases, with 13 bases sitting between them. The CDR3 consists of 13 residues. The CDR3 region is CASSSGLAVEQYF. The CDR3 DNA follows: TGTGCCAGCAGTTCGGGACTCGCCGTCGAGCAGTACTTC.

The chain employs TRBV7-9 and TRBJ1-1; D remains ambiguous. Germline lookup yields CDR1 SEHNR and CDR2 FQNEAQ (reference sequence). The CDR3 spans 14 residues. V was shortened by 4 bases and J by 0 bases, with 9 bases between the two germline ends. The chain's CDR3 is CASSSTGMNTEAFF. In nucleotides, the CDR3 is TGTGCCAGCAGCTCCACCGGGATGAACACTGAAGCTTTCTTT.

This chain links TRBV28 with TRBJ1-5; 8 bases align to TRBD1. Germline CDR1 is MDHEN and CDR2 is SYDVKM. V was pared by 6 bases and J by 1 base, with 5 bases of the junction left unmatched. The CDR3 totals 15 residues. DNA for the CDR3: TGTGCCAGCAGACAATCAGGGGGCAGCAATCAGCCCCAGCATTTT. This sequence encodes CASRQSGGSNQPQHF. The entire variable domain, with the rest obtained from reference TRBV28 and TRBJ1-5, is as follows: DVKVTQSSRYLVKRTGEKVFLECVQDMDHENMFWYRQDPGLGLRLIYFSYDVKMKEKGDIPEGYSVSREKKERFSLILESASTNQTSMYLCASRQSGGSNQPQHFGDGTRLSIL.

The rearrangement joins TRBV29-1 to TRBJ2-7; 10 bases are a match to TRBD1. Unmatched junction bases numbered 5, after V lost 4 bases and J lost 5 bases. Germline assignment: CDR1 SQVTM and CDR2 ANQGSEA. The CDR3 runs 13 residues. The CDR3 region has the DNA TGCAGCGTTGGTGGGACAGGGGCGAACGAGCAGTACTTC. This translates into CSVGGTGANEQYF.

The chain recombines TRBV19 with TRBJ1-6; unclear D gene. The CDR3 has 14 amino acids. The V and J ends lost 3 bases and 2 bases respectively, with 5 bases between them. Per germline, CDR1 LNHDA and CDR2 SQIVND (reference sequence). The DNA for the CDR3 is TGTGCCAGTAGTATTGCTACCTATAATTCACCCCTCCACTTT. Protein sequence: CASSIATYNSPLHF.

The chain is built from TRBV11-2 and TRBJ2-7; TRBD1 agrees at 7 bases. Germline-derived CDR1 and CDR2 are SGHAT and FQNNGV. Unmatched junction bases numbered 3, after V lost 4 bases and J lost 6 bases. This CDR3 comprises 12 residues. CDR3 sequence: CASSSRQGEQYF. CDR3 DNA sequence: TGTGCCAGCAGCTCCCGACAGGGCGAGCAGTACTTC.